Below are 32 T cell receptor beta chains sequenced from a single sample in a study of technical replicates of blood from a handful of donors. Profiled with immunoSEQ multiplex PCR; TCRdb holds only in-frame clones, not every one. The sample records tens of thousands of clones, approximately 92% being singletons. Sequences were obtained from T cells isolated from PBMCs. Every receptor here comes from a human donor in good health.

The chain recombines TRBV19 with TRBJ2-7; D may be TRBD1 (6 bases). The CDR3 spans 12 residues. Germline CDR1 reads LNHDA; CDR2 reads SQIVND (reference sequence). The V end lost 5 bases, the J end lost 3 bases, and 8 bases lay between the germline ends. The CDR3 is CASSDRYYEQYF. CDR3 nucleotide sequence: TGTGCCAGTAGTGACAGGTACTACGAGCAGTACTTC.

V is TRBV5-1 and J is TRBJ2-2; TRBD1 matches at 9 bases. The CDR3 is 16 amino acids. Germline CDR1 SGHRS, CDR2 YFSETQ. The junction had 2 bases not matched to a gene; V was cut back by 1 base and J by 1 base. CDR3: CASSLRGQGNTGELFF. CDR3 sequence (DNA): TGCGCCAGCAGCTTGAGGGGACAGGGGAACACCGGGGAGCTGTTTTTT.

CDR3 nucleotides: TGTGCCAGCAGCAAGAACAGGGCCTACAATGAGCAGTTCTTC. Translating it yields CASSKNRAYNEQFF. The chain uses TRBV5-8 and TRBJ2-1, with D tentatively TRBD1 (6 bases). Germline V lookup: CDR1 SGHTS, CDR2 YDEGEE. There are 14 residues in the CDR3. The V end lost 4 bases, the J end lost 2 bases, and 10 bases lay between the germline ends.

CDR3 amino acids: CASSLRQGHYNEQFF. In DNA form, the CDR3 reads TGTGCCAGCAGCTTGAGACAGGGACACTACAATGAGCAGTTCTTC. The chain uses TRBV7-2 and TRBJ2-1; 7 nucleotides align to TRBD1. The V gene's germline CDR1 is SGHTA and CDR2 FQGNSA. The CDR3 consists of 15 residues. Germline trimming cut 3 bases from V and 3 bases from J; bases unmatched to any gene: 5. The complete variable domain, with remaining parts taken from reference TRBV7-2 and TRBJ2-1, reads GAGVSQSPSNKVTEKGKDVELRCDPISGHTALYWYRQSLGQGLEFLIYFQGNSAPDKSGLPSDRFSAERTGGSVSTLTIQRTQQEDSAVYLCASSLRQGHYNEQFFGPGTRLTVL.

The rearrangement joins TRBV7-2 to TRBJ2-7, with D possibly being TRBD1 (6 bases). CDR1 SGHTA and CDR2 FQGNSA come from the germline V gene. The CDR3 is 12 amino acids. V was cut by 4 bases and J by 5 bases, with 9 bases left in between. This CDR3 reads CASSSQGHEQYF. For the CDR3, the DNA is TGTGCCAGCAGCTCCCAGGGGCACGAGCAGTACTTC.

This chain uses TRBV4-1 with TRBJ2-3, with 13 nucleotides matching TRBD2. CDR1 is MGHRA and CDR2 is YSYEKL in the germline V gene. V shed 0 bases, J shed 5 bases, and the junction held 8 bases outside the gene matches. This CDR3 comprises 18 residues. DNA of the CDR3: TGCGCCAGCAGCCAAGAGGGGTGGACTAGCGGGAGTAGAGATACGCAGTATTTT. Translated: CASSQEGWTSGSRDTQYF.

CDR3 protein: CASSTWGQNTEAFF. CDR3 nucleotides: TGTGCCAGCAGTACCTGGGGCCAAAACACTGAAGCTTTCTTT. The chain joins TRBV27 to TRBJ1-1; a possible D gene is TRBD1 (5 bases). V was pared by 5 bases and J by 2 bases, with 12 bases between. The CDR3 totals 14 residues. Germline loops: CDR1 MNHEY, CDR2 SMNVEV (reference sequence).

The V and J genes are TRBV2 and TRBJ1-5; 7 bases are a match to TRBD1. J was trimmed by 1 base and V by 5 bases; bases with no gene match: 8. CDR1 SNHLY and CDR2 FYNNEI come from the germline V gene. The CDR3 is 16 amino acids. CDR3 sequence: CASSLLTGRSNQPQHF. DNA of the CDR3: TGTGCCAGCAGTTTACTGACAGGGCGGAGCAATCAGCCCCAGCATTTT.

The chain recombines TRBV11-2 with TRBJ1-2; TRBD1 matches 8 bases. CDR1 SGHAT and CDR2 FQNNGV come from the germline V gene. Trimming removed 4 bases from V and 7 bases from J; junction bases left unmatched: 8. The CDR3 has 14 residues. The CDR3 spells CASSSGTGASGYTF. The CDR3 region has the DNA TGTGCCAGCAGCTCCGGGACAGGAGCGTCTGGCTACACCTTC.

The chain recombines TRBV10-3 with TRBJ1-1, with D uncertain. Trimming removed 4 bases from V and 0 bases from J, with 6 bases in between. The V gene's germline CDR1 is ENHRY and CDR2 SYGVKD. This CDR3 contains 13 residues. CDR3 amino acids: CAISAGMNTEAFF. In nucleotides, the CDR3 is TGTGCCATCAGTGCGGGTATGAACACTGAAGCTTTCTTT.

This chain uses TRBV7-9 with TRBJ2-3; D is perhaps TRBD2 (6 bases). V gave up 1 base and J gave up 2 bases, with 10 bases separating them. Germline V gene lookup returns CDR1 SEHNR and CDR2 FQNEAQ (reference sequence). The CDR3 sequence is 15 residues long. CDR3 DNA sequence: TGTGCCAGCAGCTTAGTTGGCGGGATCACAGATACGCAGTATTTT. Translated, it gives CASSLVGGITDTQYF. The entire variable domain, with the rest obtained from reference TRBV7-9 and TRBJ2-3, is as follows: DTGVSQNPRHKITKRGQNVTFRCDPISEHNRLYWYRQTLGQGPEFLTYFQNEAQLEKSRLLSDRFSAERPKGSFSTLEIQRTEQGDSAMYLCASSLVGGITDTQYFGPGTRLTVL.

The V call is TRBV6-5, the J call TRBJ1-3; D perhaps matches TRBD1 (5 bases). V was shortened by 2 bases and J by 0 bases, with 11 bases between the two germline ends. This CDR3 spans 16 amino acids. CDR1 and CDR2 from the germline V gene are MNHEY and SVGAGI. The CDR3 reads CASSYGGLYSGNTIYF. The DNA of the CDR3 is TGTGCCAGCAGTTACGGGGGACTCTACTCTGGAAACACCATATATTTT.

This sequence joins TRBV28 and TRBJ1-5; 9 bases agree with TRBD1. The J segment lost 0 bases and the V segment lost 3 bases, leaving 12 bases of the junction unmatched. CDR1 is MDHEN and CDR2 is SYDVKM in the germline V gene. The CDR3 has 19 residues. The CDR3 reads CASSFFQGQGMYSNQPQHF. The CDR3 DNA sequence: TGTGCCAGCAGTTTTTTCCAGGGACAGGGAATGTATAGCAATCAGCCCCAGCATTTT. Using reference TRBV28 and TRBJ1-5 for the parts outside the CDR3, the full variable domain is DVKVTQSSRYLVKRTGEKVFLECVQDMDHENMFWYRQDPGLGLRLIYFSYDVKMKEKGDIPEGYSVSREKKERFSLILESASTNQTSMYLCASSFFQGQGMYSNQPQHFGDGTRLSIL.

The chain employs TRBV5-1 and TRBJ1-3; perhaps TRBD1 as D (5 bases). Between the trimmed V and J ends, which lost 0 bases and 1 base, there was a span of 11 bases. In germline, CDR1 is SGHRS, CDR2 YFSETQ. This CDR3 has 16 amino acids. CDR3 DNA: TGCGCCAGCAGCTTGGAAGCGGGGCAATCTGGAAACACCATATATTTT. Protein product: CASSLEAGQSGNTIYF.

Here the CDR3 reads CASSLGQDAEQYF. CDR3 sequence (DNA): TGTGCCAGCAGCTTAGGACAGGACGCCGAGCAGTACTTC. The chain recombines TRBV5-4 with TRBJ2-7; TRBD1 agrees at 7 bases. This CDR3 is built from 13 residues. The V gene's germline CDR1 is SGHNT and CDR2 YYREEE (reference sequence). Trimming cost V 2 bases and J 6 bases; bases outside gene matches: 5.

The chain couples TRBV4-1 to TRBJ2-1, with TRBD1 matching over 11 bases. The CDR3 is 15 residues long. From germline, CDR1 is MGHRA and CDR2 YSYEKL. V was pared by 1 base and J by 8 bases, with 4 bases of the junction left unmatched. CDR3 sequence reads: CASSQVWTGGDEQFF. The CDR3 DNA is TGCGCCAGCAGCCAAGTGTGGACAGGGGGCGATGAGCAGTTCTTC.

The chain combines TRBV12-5 with TRBJ2-1; 8 bases map to TRBD1. After removal of 4 bases from V and 3 bases from J, the junction contained 2 bases not matched to a gene. This CDR3 contains 14 residues. Germline lookup yields CDR1 LGHNT and CDR2 FRNRAP. The CDR3 DNA reads as TGTGCTAGTGGTTCTGGACAGGGCTACAATGAGCAGTTCTTC. Translating gives CASGSGQGYNEQFF.

The chain employs TRBV7-9 and TRBJ2-5; 11 bases are a match to TRBD2. Germline CDR1 and CDR2: SEHNR and FQNEAQ (reference sequence). V dropped 5 bases and J dropped 2; count of bases not matched to a gene: 16. The CDR3 length is 19 residues. The CDR3 sequence: CASSQTSGGSTKRQETQYF. The CDR3 DNA sequence: TGTGCCAGCAGCCAAACTAGCGGGGGTTCTACTAAGCGACAAGAGACCCAGTACTTC.

Only one count was recorded for this clone. CDR3 DNA sequence: TGTGCCATCAGTGAGTCCGGGGGTGGAGATACGCAGTATTTT. This gives the protein CAISESGGGDTQYF. The V gene is TRBV10-3, the J gene TRBJ2-3; the D gene is possibly TRBD2 (6 bases). V was cut by 0 bases and J by 5 bases, with 9 bases left in between. Germline V lookup: CDR1 ENHRY, CDR2 SYGVKD. The CDR3 sequence is 14 residues long.

The chain is built from TRBV30 and TRBJ2-5; 8 positions agree with TRBD2. This CDR3 contains 13 residues. V was pared by 0 bases and J by 5 bases, with 2 bases of the junction left unmatched. CDR1 GTSNPN and CDR2 SVGIG come from the germline V gene (reference sequence). The CDR3 here is CAWSVRGGETQYF. As DNA, the CDR3 is TGTGCCTGGAGTGTACGGGGGGGGGAGACCCAGTACTTC.

The chain uses TRBV6-6 and TRBJ2-7; TRBD2 matches at 11 bases. The CDR3 spans 15 residues. Germline-derived CDR1 and CDR2 are MNHNY and SVGAGI (reference sequence). J gave up 3 bases and V 6 bases, and 7 bases lay outside the gene matches. CDR3 sequence: CASRGPSGRSYEQYF. The DNA for the CDR3 is TGTGCCAGCAGGGGTCCTAGCGGGAGGAGCTACGAGCAGTACTTC.

The V and J genes are TRBV30 and TRBJ1-6, with 7 nucleotides matching TRBD1. Germline lookup yields CDR1 GTSNPN and CDR2 SVGIG (reference sequence). The CDR3 runs 14 residues. V was pared by 0 bases and J by 14 bases, with 10 bases of the junction left unmatched. The CDR3 is CAWSVGTAIWTLHF. As DNA, the CDR3 is TGTGCCTGGAGTGTAGGGACAGCAATTTGGACCCTCCACTTT.

This chain joins TRBV7-9 and TRBJ1-2, with D tentatively TRBD1 (6 bases). Trimming pared 5 bases from V and 3 bases from J, leaving 10 bases between. CDR1 is SEHNR and CDR2 is FQNEAQ in the germline V gene (reference sequence). The CDR3 is 13 amino acids. The CDR3 nucleotides read TGTGCCAGCAGCAACAGGGCTGACTATGGCTACACCTTC. The encoded protein is CASSNRADYGYTF.

The chain joins TRBV6-5 to TRBJ1-6, with TRBD1 matching 9 bases. Germline V CDR1 and CDR2: MNHEY, SVGAGI. There are 16 residues in the CDR3. The V segment lost 0 bases and the J segment 10 bases; nucleotides outside the gene matches: 7. For the CDR3, the DNA is TGTGCCAGCAGTTACTCCCGGACAGGGGAAGGATCACCCCTCCACTTT. This codes for CASSYSRTGEGSPLHF.

This rearrangement joins TRBV9 to TRBJ1-1, with no clear D. V was pared by 0 bases and J by 1 base, with 10 bases between. The germline CDR1 and CDR2 sequences are SGDLS and YYNGEE. This CDR3 spans 15 amino acids. The CDR3 here is CASSVASVENTEAFF. In DNA form, the CDR3 reads TGTGCCAGCAGCGTAGCTTCGGTTGAGAACACTGAAGCTTTCTTT.

The genes are TRBV30 and TRBJ1-5; D is unclear. Germline CDR1 and CDR2: GTSNPN and SVGIG (reference sequence). Trimming pared 2 bases from V and 0 bases from J, leaving 11 bases between. The CDR3 totals 15 residues. The CDR3, as DNA: TGTGCCTGGAGTTCTCAGTCGTATAGCAATCAGCCCCAGCATTTT. Its protein is CAWSSQSYSNQPQHF.

The genes are TRBV4-1 and TRBJ2-7; TRBD1 aligns across 9 bases. There are 15 residues in the CDR3. V was clipped by 6 bases and J by 2 bases; unmatched bases: 8. Per germline, CDR1 MGHRA and CDR2 YSYEKL. CDR3 coding DNA: TGCGCCAGCAGTACAGGGGGCGCCGGACCCTACGAGCAGTACTTC. Translation gives CASSTGGAGPYEQYF.

This sequence joins TRBV12-5 and TRBJ2-7; no reliable D call. The CDR3 has 8 amino acids. Trimming took 10 bases from V and 4 from J, leaving 2 bases between them. The germline CDR1 and CDR2 sequences are LGHNT and FRNRAP. CDR3 sequence: CATYEQYF. DNA of the CDR3: TGTGCTACGTACGAGCAGTACTTC.

The V call is TRBV11-2, the J call TRBJ2-1, with a tentative D call TRBD1 (6 bases). The V end lost 3 bases, the J end lost 9 bases, and 9 bases lay between the germline ends. Looked up from germline, CDR1 is SGHAT and CDR2 is FQNNGV. CDR3 length: 12 residues. The CDR3 DNA follows: TGTGCCAGCAGCTTCCCAGGGGTTGAGCAGTTCTTC. Protein sequence: CASSFPGVEQFF. The variable domain in full, with the rest retrieved from reference TRBV11-2 and TRBJ2-1, is EAGVAQSPRYKIIEKRQSVAFWCNPISGHATLYWYQQILGQGPKLLIQFQNNGVVDDSQLPKDRFSAERLKGVDSTLKIQPAKLEDSAVYLCASSFPGVEQFFGPGTRLTVL.

The rearrangement uses TRBV28 and TRBJ1-6, with D possibly TRBD1 on 6 matching bases. V shed 7 bases and J shed 7 bases, with 8 bases lying between them. The CDR3 covers 12 residues. CDR1 MDHEN and CDR2 SYDVKM come from the germline V gene. DNA for the CDR3: TGTGCCAGCATAACAGGGAATTCACCCCTCCACTTT. Its protein is CASITGNSPLHF. The whole variable domain, remainder taken from reference TRBV28 and TRBJ1-6, is DVKVTQSSRYLVKRTGEKVFLECVQDMDHENMFWYRQDPGLGLRLIYFSYDVKMKEKGDIPEGYSVSREKKERFSLILESASTNQTSMYLCASITGNSPLHFGNGTRLTVT.

The rearrangement joins TRBV7-2 to TRBJ2-7; a possible D gene is TRBD1 (5 bases). Trimming stripped 6 bases from V and 0 bases from J, with 9 bases between. Germline V lookup: CDR1 SGHTA, CDR2 FQGNSA. This CDR3 is 13 amino acids long. CDR3 in DNA: TGTGCCAGCAGAGGGGCAGCCTCCTACGAGCAGTACTTC. It translates to CASRGAASYEQYF.

This chain joins TRBV25-1 and TRBJ2-3, with a tentative D call TRBD1 (5 bases). Trimming shortened V by 4 bases and J by 2 bases, and 10 bases separated the two germline ends. CDR3 length equals 14 residues. Germline V gene data show CDR1 as MGHDK and CDR2 as SYGVNS. The CDR3 protein is CASSGRQFTDTQYF. The DNA of the CDR3 is TGTGCCAGCAGTGGGAGACAGTTCACAGATACGCAGTATTTT.